The 27 T cell receptor beta chains below all came from one sample that was sequenced in a study of control samples from healthy donors and cancer patients. Profiling relied on immunoSEQ multiplex PCR, and the TCRdb table lists in-frame clones only, not all of them. This table holds 150,000 to 180,000 clones, about 94% found once. The specimen was blood. The receptors shown here come from a man aged 40-55 years in good health.

The chain is built from TRBV9 and TRBJ2-3, with TRBD1 identical over 7 bases. CDR1 SGDLS and CDR2 YYNGEE come from the germline V gene. The V gene end was trimmed by 3 bases and the J gene end by 2 bases; junction bases not matched to a gene: 3. The CDR3 runs to 14 residues. The chain's CDR3 is CASSATGHTDTQYF. The CDR3 region has the DNA TGTGCCAGCAGCGCGACAGGGCACACAGATACGCAGTATTTT. Full variable domain (outside the CDR3, taken from reference TRBV9 and TRBJ2-3): DSGVTQTPKHLITATGQRVTLRCSPRSGDLSVYWYQQSLDQGLQFLIQYYNGEERAKGNILERFSAQQFPDLHSELNLSSLELGDSALYFCASSATGHTDTQYFGPGTRLTVL.

The chain employs TRBV18 and TRBJ2-7; D call uncertain. V lost 1 base and J lost 2, with 12 bases in between. There are 15 residues in the CDR3. The germline V gene encodes CDR1 KGHSH and CDR2 LQKENI. CDR3 nucleotides: TGTGCCAGCTCACCACGAAACGGCGGACCCTACGAGCAGTACTTC. Translating gives CASSPRNGGPYEQYF.

The genes are TRBV5-1 and TRBJ1-2; the match to TRBD1 covers 8 bases. Germline values: CDR1 SGHRS, CDR2 YFSETQ. Trimming cost V 7 bases and J 3 bases; bases outside gene matches: 5. CDR3 length: 13 amino acids. Here the CDR3 reads CASRGQGDYGYTF. DNA for the CDR3: TGCGCCAGCCGAGGACAGGGTGACTATGGCTACACCTTC.

The rearrangement uses TRBV28 and TRBJ1-2; D is unclear. The CDR3 loop spans 12 amino acids. CDR1 and CDR2 from the germline V gene are MDHEN and SYDVKM. V lost 2 bases and J lost 5, with 6 bases in between. DNA of the CDR3: TGTGCCAGCAGTTTAGTAGGGTATGGCTACACCTTC. Translating it yields CASSLVGYGYTF.

The genes are TRBV3-1 (or the pseudogene TRBV3-2) and TRBJ1-1; possibly TRBD1 for D (6 bases). The germline V and J ends were trimmed by 4 bases and 1 base, with 10 bases remaining between them. This CDR3 has 14 amino acids. CDR1 and CDR2 (germline): LGHDT, YNNKEL (reference sequence). The CDR3 loop is CASSPTGRNTEAFF. CDR3 coding DNA: TGTGCCAGCAGCCCCACAGGGAGGAACACTGAAGCTTTCTTT.

CDR3 sequence reads: CASSPRTGGEVDYGYTF. The CDR3 bases are TGTGCCAGCAGCCCGAGGACAGGGGGCGAGGTAGACTATGGCTACACCTTC. The V gene is TRBV9, the J gene TRBJ1-2; the match to TRBD1 covers 11 bases. Germline CDR1 reads SGDLS; CDR2 reads YYNGEE. Trimming cost V 4 bases and J 3 bases; bases outside gene matches: 11. This CDR3 has 17 amino acids.

Concerning this clone itself: The identical CDR3 is also encoded by other nucleotide sequences in the sample. The V and J genes are TRBV7-9 and TRBJ2-3; no firm D call. V was pared by 5 bases and J by 0 bases, with 9 bases between. Germline values: CDR1 SEHNR, CDR2 FQNEAQ (reference sequence). The CDR3 length is 14 residues. CDR3 coding DNA: TGTGCCAGCAGCCCCCTGTCTAGCACAGATACGCAGTATTTT. This encodes CASSPLSSTDTQYF.

The chain has TRBV7-8 and TRBJ2-3; D call uncertain. From germline, CDR1 is SGHVS and CDR2 FQNEAQ. V was trimmed by 2 bases and J by 5 bases, leaving 5 bases between them. The CDR3 has 12 residues. For the CDR3, the DNA is TGTGCCAGCAGCTTAAAAGGAGATACGCAGTATTTT. This gives the protein CASSLKGDTQYF.

The genes are TRBV30 and TRBJ1-5; D is unclear. CDR1 is GTSNPN, CDR2 SVGIG, per germline (reference sequence). The CDR3 is 14 amino acids. V lost 1 base to trimming and J lost 3 bases, with 10 bases between them. The DNA for the CDR3 is TGTGCCTGGAGTGCGGAGGTCCTCAATCAGCCCCAGCATTTT. It translates to CAWSAEVLNQPQHF.

The V call is TRBV6-5, the J call TRBJ1-1, with D hard to call. The CDR3 covers 13 residues. CDR1 is MNHEY and CDR2 is SVGAGI in the germline V gene. Trimming took 8 bases from V and 0 from J, leaving 10 bases between them. CDR3 sequence: CASDDRLNTEAFF. DNA for the CDR3: TGTGCCAGCGACGACCGGCTGAACACTGAAGCTTTCTTT.

This clone is a singleton in its sample. The chain is built from TRBV11-2 and TRBJ2-7, with D perhaps matching TRBD2 (5 bases). Germline CDR1 and CDR2: SGHAT and FQNNGV. The CDR3 is 14 amino acids. V was pared by 5 bases and J by 3 bases, with 14 bases between. The CDR3 protein is CASSLAPVIYEQYF. The CDR3, as DNA: TGTGCCAGCAGCCTAGCCCCAGTAATCTACGAGCAGTACTTC.

The chain recombines TRBV27 with TRBJ2-3, with a tentative D call TRBD2 (6 bases). Looked up from germline, CDR1 is MNHEY and CDR2 is SMNVEV (reference sequence). This CDR3 comprises 13 residues. V dropped 5 bases and J dropped 5 bases, with 11 bases sitting between them. The CDR3, as DNA: TGTGCCAGCAGTCGGGACTTCATAGATACGCAGTATTTT. This sequence encodes CASSRDFIDTQYF.

Notes on this clone: This sample also contains other DNA sequences that code for the same CDR3. The chain uses TRBV28 and TRBJ2-1; TRBD1 matches 11 bases. V shed 6 bases and J 4 bases; nucleotides not matched to a gene: 11. The CDR3 is 17 residues long. CDR1 and CDR2 (germline): MDHEN, SYDVKM. CDR3 bases: TGTGCCAGCAGCTACGGACTTGGGACAGGGGGATACAATGAGCAGTTCTTC. Its translation: CASSYGLGTGGYNEQFF.

The chain joins TRBV19 to TRBJ1-2; TRBD1 might be the D (5 bases). The CDR3 totals 12 residues. Germline V gives CDR1 LNHDA, CDR2 SQIVND (reference sequence). The germline V and J ends were trimmed by 5 bases and 10 bases, with 14 bases remaining between them. The CDR3 loop is CASSPTGAVYTF. CDR3 coding DNA: TGTGCCAGTAGTCCAACCGGGGCTGTCTACACCTTC.

This clone appeared once. This chain joins TRBV30 and TRBJ2-1; maybe TRBD2 (7 bases). There are 14 residues in the CDR3. Trimming took 3 bases from V and 3 from J, leaving 12 bases between them. Germline V lookup: CDR1 GTSNPN, CDR2 SVGIG (reference sequence). The CDR3 DNA is TGTGCCTGGAGGGGCGGGGGCGACTACAATGAGCAGTTCTTC. Encoded protein: CAWRGGGDYNEQFF.

V gene TRBV5-1 combines with J gene TRBJ2-3, with 7 bases fitting TRBD2. Unmatched junction bases numbered 2, after V lost 1 base and J lost 0 bases. CDR1 is SGHRS, CDR2 YFSETQ, per germline. This CDR3 spans 15 amino acids. CDR3 DNA sequence: TGCGCCAGCAGCTTGTTGCGGGGGAGCACAGATACGCAGTATTTT. This translates into CASSLLRGSTDTQYF.

This clone occurred once. V usage is TRBV7-3 and J usage is TRBJ2-1; D is perhaps TRBD2 (5 bases). Germline assignment: CDR1 SGHTA and CDR2 FQGTGA. The germline V and J ends were trimmed by 5 bases and 13 bases, with 15 bases remaining between them. The CDR3 covers 12 residues. The CDR3 sequence is CASSPPDGKQFF. The CDR3 DNA sequence: TGTGCCAGCAGCCCCCCAGACGGGAAACAGTTCTTC.

The chain carries TRBV28 and TRBJ2-5; a possible D gene is TRBD2 (5 bases). This CDR3 has 15 amino acids. Germline loops: CDR1 MDHEN, CDR2 SYDVKM. V shed 2 bases and J shed 7 bases, with 17 bases lying between them. CDR3 region: CASSLTRVQSPTQYF. The CDR3 DNA is TGTGCCAGCAGTTTAACTAGGGTTCAAAGTCCGACCCAGTACTTC.

V and J are TRBV6-5 and TRBJ2-7; D might be TRBD1 or TRBD2, each matching 5 bases. CDR3 length equals 14 residues. Germline CDR1 MNHEY, CDR2 SVGAGI. The ends were cut back, 6 bases at V and 1 base at J, with 13 bases in the middle. CDR3 bases: TGTGCCAGCAGCGGGACGGCCACTTCCTACGAGCAGTACTTC. It yields the protein CASSGTATSYEQYF.

This clone was counted only a few times. V is TRBV3-1 (or the pseudogene TRBV3-2) and J is TRBJ1-2; 7 bases are shared with TRBD1. The CDR3 loop spans 12 amino acids. Germline CDR1 reads LGHDT; CDR2 reads YNNKEL (reference sequence). Losses at the gene ends were 4 bases for V and 7 bases for J; bases not matched to a gene: 3. DNA of the CDR3: TGTGCCAGCAGCCCCTGGACAGGTGGCTACACCTTC. It yields the protein CASSPWTGGYTF.

Concerning this clone itself: Germline and junction disagree at one end, which may indicate a read error. The V gene is TRBV12-5, the J gene TRBJ1-2, with D possibly matching TRBD1 (5 bases). Per the germline V gene, CDR1 is LGHNT and CDR2 is FRNRAP. This CDR3 comprises 12 residues. In DNA form, the CDR3 reads TGTGCTAGTGGTTTGGTACTGGGGCAGGGCTACTTC. It codes for CASGLVLGQGYF.

For this clone: Sequence at one end of the junction differs from germline and may be a read error. This chain connects TRBV27 to TRBJ1-6; D unresolved. CDR1 and CDR2 from the germline V gene are MNHEY and SMNVEV (reference sequence). The CDR3 totals 15 residues. The DNA for the CDR3 is TGTGCCAGCAGTTGGGTCAGAACCTACAATTCACCCCTCCACTTT. This encodes CASSWVRTYNSPLHF.

The chain links TRBV7-8 to TRBJ1-2; D may be TRBD1 (5 bases). Germline assignment: CDR1 SGHVS and CDR2 FQNEAQ. V was pared by 6 bases and J by 5 bases, with 22 bases between. This CDR3 contains 16 residues. CDR3 bases: TGTGCCAGCAGGGATCCGGGGAGACGAGGGGAATATGGCTACACCTTC. The encoded protein is CASRDPGRRGEYGYTF. The complete variable domain, with remaining parts taken from reference TRBV7-8 and TRBJ1-2, reads GAGVSQSPRYKVAKRGQDVALRCDPISGHVSLFWYQQALGQGPEFLTYFQNEAQLDKSGLPSDRFFAERPEGSVSTLKIQRTQQEDSAVYLCASRDPGRRGEYGYTFGSGTRLTVV.

V gene TRBV29-1 combines with J gene TRBJ2-1; D remains ambiguous. The CDR3 covers 15 residues. V dropped 3 bases and J dropped 0 bases, with 12 bases sitting between them. The germline V gene encodes CDR1 SQVTM and CDR2 ANQGSEA. CDR3 residues: CSVEGTLSSYNEQFF. The CDR3 DNA sequence: TGCAGCGTTGAGGGCACCCTGAGCTCCTACAATGAGCAGTTCTTC.

The rearrangement uses TRBV3-1 (or the pseudogene TRBV3-2) and TRBJ2-7, with D perhaps TRBD2 (5 bases). The CDR3 is 12 residues long. Germline values: CDR1 LGHDT, CDR2 YNNKEL (reference sequence). The V end was cut by 4 bases, the J end by 7 bases, with 11 bases between. The CDR3 nucleotides read TGTGCCAGCAGCCGCACACGGGGAGAGCAGTACTTC. Translating it yields CASSRTRGEQYF.

The chain uses TRBV2 and TRBJ2-1; 8 nucleotides agree with TRBD2. Germline V gives CDR1 SNHLY, CDR2 FYNNEI. V shed 4 bases, J shed 9 bases, and the junction held 8 bases outside the gene matches. The CDR3 extends over 14 amino acids. CDR3 in amino acids: CASSVISGEGEQFF. CDR3 in DNA: TGTGCCAGCAGTGTTATTAGCGGGGAGGGTGAGCAGTTCTTC.

The rearrangement joins TRBV6-2 or TRBV6-3 to TRBJ2-2; TRBD1 is a possible D gene (6 bases). The CDR3 sequence is 15 residues long. The germline V and J ends were trimmed by 6 bases and 3 bases, with 14 bases remaining between them. Germline V lookup: CDR1 MNHEY, CDR2 SVGEGT. The CDR3 sequence: CASRPGTPHTGELFF. The CDR3 bases are TGTGCCAGCAGGCCTGGGACACCGCACACCGGGGAGCTGTTTTTT.